This T cell receptor beta chain comes out of a study of blood T cell repertoires in COVID-19. Study overall: The United States, Italy and Spain were the sources of the acute and convalescent COVID-19 samples. PBMCs, B-cell-depleted T cells, or T cells were the source of the cDNA or gDNA that made up the material.

Methods used by the authors: Amplification of reference gene primers was used by the study to estimate nucleated cell counts. This table comes from immunoSEQ multiplex PCR, and its TCRdb copy is limited to in-frame clones, with some not included. That table furnishes V, J and clone size, whereas the DNA furnished D and trimming. The sample carries fewer than 60,000 clones, roughly 82% recorded once. Germline values: CDR1 SNHLY, CDR2 FYNNEI. Between the trimmed V and J ends, which lost 6 bases and 3 bases, there was a span of 20 bases. The CDR3 sequence is 16 residues long. What was sequenced was peripheral blood. The receptor's source is a woman older than 75 with acute or convalescent COVID-19. This rearrangement joins TRBV2 to TRBJ2-5; the D gene is possibly TRBD2 (6 bases). CDR3 nucleotide sequence: TGTGCCAGCAGGGGGCCGATCGGACTACCGGAAGAGACCCAGTACTTC. It codes for CASRGPIGLPEETQYF.